What follows describes a single T cell receptor (beta chain). Its cognate antigen is unknown. The data stem from a study of T cell responses to AZD1222 COVID-19 vaccine. Whole-study findings and limits: Donors were chiefly white British, with a greater number of females, and clonal diversity was perhaps underestimated. Across the whole spike, CD4 TCRs peaked at regions 160-218 and 743-854. None of the repertoires were sampled until the peak T cell response had passed.

The germline CDR1 and CDR2 sequences are MNHEY and SVGEGT. With 2 bases removed from V and 0 bases from J, the gap between germline ends came to 5 bases. The CDR3 contains 14 residues. Using immunoSEQ multiplex PCR, the repertoire was profiled, and TCRdb retains in-frame clones only, with some absent. Among over 110,000 clones, 85% to 95% were seen once, and the ten largest hold approximately 5.4%. This TCR was sampled from an adult in good health. Material: peripheral blood, obtained on day 0 of AZD1222 vaccination. J is TRBJ1-5 and V is TRBV6-2 or TRBV6-3; D is uncertain. The CDR3 DNA sequence: TGTGCCAGCAGTTACGCGGCTAGCAATCAGCCCCAGCATTTT. Translated: CASSYAASNQPQHF.